This section outlines one T cell receptor beta chain sequence together with its context. The data originate from a study of shared clonotypes between healthy human individuals. Germline CDR1 reads MGHRA; CDR2 reads YSYEKL. The CDR3 contains 16 residues. J was trimmed by 4 bases and V by 2 bases; bases with no gene match: 9. Sequencing was performed with immunoSEQ multiplex PCR; in TCRdb, only in-frame clones are kept and a portion is missing. This repertoire shows a few hundred thousand clones, around 96% found once; its top ten account for more than 0.3%. Sequencing used memory CD8+ T cells sorted from blood. As to subset: CD45RO+ cells pooled with CCR7-negative TemRA cells. The gene calls are TRBV4-1 and TRBJ1-1; 8 nucleotides match TRBD1. This TCR came from a man aged 25 to 45 in good health. CDR3 residues: CASSQIQGEASTEAFF. Here the CDR3 DNA reads TGCGCCAGCAGCCAAATACAGGGGGAGGCAAGCACTGAAGCTTTCTTT.